Sequencing of this TCR beta chain was carried out in a study of T cell responses to AZD1222 COVID-19 vaccine. Libraries were prepared by immunoSEQ multiplex PCR; TCRdb keeps only in-frame clonotypes and omits some of them. The sample lists around 140,000 clones; 92% were seen once. The CDR3 sequence is 17 residues long. From germline, CDR1 is MGHRA and CDR2 YSYEKL. V shed 4 bases and J 2 bases; nucleotides not matched to a gene: 7. The chain uses TRBV4-1 and TRBJ2-6, with 8 bases lining up with TRBD1. The origin of this receptor is an adult who received the AZD1222 COVID-19 vaccine. The source was peripheral blood, collected 28 days after the second AZD1222 dose. The CDR3 protein is CASSRGTTGAGANVLTF. The CDR3 coding sequence is TGCGCCAGCAGCCGAGGGACGACAGGGGCTGGGGCCAACGTCCTGACTTTC.